This T cell receptor (beta chain) was recovered during a study of blood T cells in healthy people across ages. Study conclusions and caveats: Diversity estimated from one million T cells was considered an underestimate.

V gave up 5 bases and J gave up 14 bases, with 21 bases separating them. CDR1 and CDR2 from the germline V gene are SGHNT and YYREEE (reference sequence). This CDR3 has 13 residues. Concerning this clonotype itself: Its specificity is not known.

Alongside a J-beta primer mix, a sample-barcoded 5' primer served in a second PCR lasting roughly 7 to 12 cycles. A tag from a template-switch adaptor with 12 random nucleotides marked each cDNA molecule. TCRdb reprocessed the 5' RACE reads via MiXCR and lists one record per CDR3 protein. Of hundreds of thousands of distinct CDR3 sequences in the sample, 53% are singletons; the top ten hold 40% to 50%. Sequenced material: blood. V usage is TRBV5-4 and J usage is TRBJ2-3, with D possibly being TRBD1 or TRBD2 (5 bases each). The sequence derives from an older man in good health. CDR3 loop: CASSRLGTSYAYF. The CDR3 DNA sequence: TGTGCCAGCAGTCGACTGGGGACGTCATACGCGTATTTT. Full variable domain (rest looked up from reference TRBV5-4 and TRBJ2-3): ETGVTQSPTHLIKTRGQQVTLRCSSQSGHNTVSWYQQALGQGPQFIFQYYREEENGRGNFPPRFSGLQFPNYSSELNVNALELDDSALYLCASSRLGTSYAYFGPGTRLTVL.